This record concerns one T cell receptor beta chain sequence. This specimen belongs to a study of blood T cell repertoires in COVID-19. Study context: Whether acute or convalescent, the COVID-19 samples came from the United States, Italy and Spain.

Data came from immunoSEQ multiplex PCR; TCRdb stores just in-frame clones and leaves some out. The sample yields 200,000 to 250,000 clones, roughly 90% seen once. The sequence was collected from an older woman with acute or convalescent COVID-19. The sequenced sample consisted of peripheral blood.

In DNA form, the CDR3 reads TGTGCCACCAGCCGACACAGGGGAATGAACACTGAAGCTTTCTTT. Amino acid sequence: CATSRHRGMNTEAFF. V usage is TRBV15 and J usage is TRBJ1-1; the match to TRBD1 covers 7 bases. This CDR3 comprises 15 residues. CDR1 is LNHNV, CDR2 YYDKDF, per germline (reference sequence). V trimming: 5 bases; J trimming: 0 bases; junction bases outside the gene matches: 6.